This T cell receptor (beta chain) was profiled in a study of beta chain features in type 1 diabetes listed by TCRdb under 2018. For the wider study: Patients and healthy donors did not differ in mean age, gender distribution, total cell number or subset yield. A total of 85 million to 140 million sorted cells were examined across all samples, and a strong correlation was observed between cell number per subset and RNA yield. In the study, TCRB repertoires of sorted circulating CD4+ T cell subsets from recently diagnosed type 1 diabetes patients were compared with those of matched healthy donors. Regulatory and stem cell-like memory subsets were obtained from only 8 patients and roughly eight healthy donors, while naive and central memory subsets were obtained from all 30 or so donors. Study-level results and caveats: At VDJ recombination sites, patients with type 1 diabetes made fewer insertions and deleted more nucleotides, a pattern implying thymic rearrangement abnormalities. A moderate but significant shortening of TCRB CDR3 length was observed in type 1 diabetes patients in all four CD4+ subsets. Only small numbers of individuals were included in the HLA sub-analyses, which left unresolved whether HLA type had any influence on TCRB rearrangement. Because cDNA was sequenced instead of genomic DNA, highly expressing activated cells could be over-represented, though the groups showed no difference in activation or CD3 levels. Shorter templates might be favored by PCR, yet because patient and control samples were amplified and corrected together, any such skew would affect both groups equally. Naive, central memory and regulatory TCRB repertoires appeared to be more alike among patients than among healthy donors.

All of the isolated RNA was reverse transcribed with the High Capacity cDNA Reverse Transcription Kit, so expressed TCRB transcripts were sequenced. Deep immunoSEQ sequencing was applied to naive, central memory and regulatory T cell samples, giving an average of approximately 3.8 million total reads per sample. After sorted cells were lysed in RLT buffer, RNA was extracted with DNase-treated RNeasy Micro or Mini kits, with the choice depending on cell number. Each cell subset was processed on its own to prevent cross-contamination, while patient and healthy donor samples were processed together. TCRB sequences were amplified from cDNA with the immunoSEQ multiplex PCR, producing 87-bp fragments spanning the CDR3 region. Sequencing of the amplicons was performed on the Illumina HiSeq platform. The published analysis was carried out like this. PCR bias was corrected computationally using synthetic template baselines, and reads within Hamming distance 2 were collapsed, with unmergeable singletons discarded. By aligning reads against IMGT, V, D and J genes, CDR3 length, and insertions or deletions at six rearrangement sites were assigned. Within each subset, clonotype counts were normalized to sorted cell number, after which true diversity and Gini coefficients were computed with the tcR R package. The overlap coefficient, calculated on TCRB nucleotide sequences, was used to quantify repertoire sharing. TCRdb limited this immuneACCESS table to in-frame rearrangements with V and J called. A share of clones is missing; checked studies link under half to unresolved V genes, and the rest is unexplained. The V and J calls and the clone size are those of that table, but D and trimming were determined from the DNA. This sample lists some 350,000 clones; 9.5% to 10% were detected once. The ten largest clones capture about 0.6% of the sample.

Sequences SGHNT (CDR1) and YENEEA (CDR2) are obtained from the germline V gene. The CDR3 runs 17 residues from the cysteine to the phenylalanine. The read is trimmed to its CDR3 DNA, 51 bases read in frame from base 1. Trimmed from V: 6 bases; trimmed from J: 3 bases; junction bases lacking a gene match: 14. Each donor gave one peripheral blood draw, approximately 120 mL on average, collected into heparinised tubes. A BD FACSAria II was used to sort naive, central memory, regulatory and stem cell-like memory CD4+ T cells with a panel that included CD45RO, CCR7, CD25, CD127, CD95 and CD27. Purity was above 95% for every sorted population. Right away, PBMCs were isolated by Lymphoprep density gradient centrifugation and were stained directly, with no culture step. Samples were stained and sorted in pairs, with one healthy donor and one patient per experiment, so that batch effects were minimized. Points on this clone: Its antigen remains undetermined. Per-base quality was not reported, and no clone a single base away is much larger than it.

Sequencing was performed on central memory CD4+ T cells from blood. This receptor was identified in a man aged 25-45 years with type 1 diabetes. The chain is assembled from TRBV11-3 and TRBJ2-3; 8 junctional bases match TRBD1. The nucleotide sequence reads TGTGCCAGCAGGCGACAAAGCTTCCAGGGGGCAACAGATACGCAGTATTTT. It encodes CASRRQSFQGATDTQYF. With the portions outside the CDR3 filled from the reference TRBV11-3 and TRBJ2-3 genes, the complete variable region becomes EAGVVQSPRYKIIEKKQPVAFWCNPISGHNTLYWYLQNLGQGPELLIRYENEEAVDDSQLPKDRFSAERLKGVDSTLKIQPAELGDSAVYLCASRRQSFQGATDTQYFGPGTRLTVL.